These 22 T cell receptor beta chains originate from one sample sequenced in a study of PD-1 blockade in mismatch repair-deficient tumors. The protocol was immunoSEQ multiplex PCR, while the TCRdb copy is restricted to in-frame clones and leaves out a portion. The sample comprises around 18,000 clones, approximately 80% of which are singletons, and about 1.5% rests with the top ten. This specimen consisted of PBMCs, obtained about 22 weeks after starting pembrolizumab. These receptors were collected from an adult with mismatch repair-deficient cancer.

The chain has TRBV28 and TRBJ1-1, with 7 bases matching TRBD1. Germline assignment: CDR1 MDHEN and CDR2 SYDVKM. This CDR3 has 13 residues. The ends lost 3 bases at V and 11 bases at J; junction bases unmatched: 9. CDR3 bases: TGTGCCAGCAGTTTGAGGGGGCGCGCGGGGGCTTTCTTT. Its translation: CASSLRGRAGAFF.

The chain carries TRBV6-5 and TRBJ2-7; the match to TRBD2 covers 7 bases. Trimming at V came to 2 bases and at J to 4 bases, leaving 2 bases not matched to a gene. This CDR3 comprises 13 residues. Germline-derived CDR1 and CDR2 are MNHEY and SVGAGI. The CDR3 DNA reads TGTGCCAGCAGTTACAGGGAGGGATACGAGCAGTACTTC. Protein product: CASSYREGYEQYF.

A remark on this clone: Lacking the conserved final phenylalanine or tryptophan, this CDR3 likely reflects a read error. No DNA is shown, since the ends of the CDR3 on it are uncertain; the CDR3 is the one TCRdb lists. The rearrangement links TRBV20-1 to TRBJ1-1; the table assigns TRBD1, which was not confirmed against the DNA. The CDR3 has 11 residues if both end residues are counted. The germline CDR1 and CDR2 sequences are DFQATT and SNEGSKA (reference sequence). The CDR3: CSASGTGGLFL.

The DNA for the CDR3 is TGTGCCAGCAGCCTAGGACTAGCGGGACGAAGCCCCTACGAGCAGTACTTC. Encoded protein: CASSLGLAGRSPYEQYF. The V gene is TRBV7-2, the J gene TRBJ2-7; the match to TRBD2 covers 12 bases. V trimming: 5 bases; J trimming: 2 bases; junction bases outside the gene matches: 10. The CDR3 covers 17 residues. Per the germline V gene, CDR1 is SGHTA and CDR2 is FQGNSA.

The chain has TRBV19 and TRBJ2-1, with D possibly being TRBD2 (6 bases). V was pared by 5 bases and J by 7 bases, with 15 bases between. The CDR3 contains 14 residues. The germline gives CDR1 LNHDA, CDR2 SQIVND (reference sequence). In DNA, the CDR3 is TGTGCCAGTAGTGGGGACGGAGGGTTGAATGAGCAGTTCTTC. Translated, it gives CASSGDGGLNEQFF.

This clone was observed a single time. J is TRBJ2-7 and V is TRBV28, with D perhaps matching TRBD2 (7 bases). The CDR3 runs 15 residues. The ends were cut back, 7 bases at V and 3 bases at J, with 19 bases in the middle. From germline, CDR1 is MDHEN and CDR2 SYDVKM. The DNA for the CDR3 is TGTGCCAGCACCATAGGGGGGGGGCAACTCTACGAGCAGTACTTC. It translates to CASTIGGGQLYEQYF.

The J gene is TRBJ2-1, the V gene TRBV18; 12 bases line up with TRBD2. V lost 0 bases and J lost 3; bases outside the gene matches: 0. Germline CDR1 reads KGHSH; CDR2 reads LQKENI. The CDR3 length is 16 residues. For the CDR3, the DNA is TGTGCCAGCTCACCACCGACTAGCGGGGGCTACAATGAGCAGTTCTTC. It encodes CASSPPTSGGYNEQFF.

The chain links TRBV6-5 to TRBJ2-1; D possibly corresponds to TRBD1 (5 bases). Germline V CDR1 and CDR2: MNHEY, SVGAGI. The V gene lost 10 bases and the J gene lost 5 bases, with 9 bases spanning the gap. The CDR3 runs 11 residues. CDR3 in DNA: TGTGCCACCTACAGGAACAATGAGCAGTTCTTC. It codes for CATYRNNEQFF.

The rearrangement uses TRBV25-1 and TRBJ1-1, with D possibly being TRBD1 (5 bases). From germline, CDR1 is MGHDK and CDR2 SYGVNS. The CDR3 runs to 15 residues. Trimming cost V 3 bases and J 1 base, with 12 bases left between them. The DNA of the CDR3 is TGTGCCAGCAGTGACCGCGGGGGAGCGAACACTGAAGCTTTCTTT. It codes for CASSDRGGANTEAFF.

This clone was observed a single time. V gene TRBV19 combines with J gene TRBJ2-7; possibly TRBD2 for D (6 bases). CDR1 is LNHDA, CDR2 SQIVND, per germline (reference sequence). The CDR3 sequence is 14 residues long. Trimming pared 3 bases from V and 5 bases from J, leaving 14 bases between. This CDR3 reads CASSMAGRLDEQYF. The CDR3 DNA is TGTGCCAGTAGTATGGCGGGAAGGCTCGACGAGCAGTACTTC.

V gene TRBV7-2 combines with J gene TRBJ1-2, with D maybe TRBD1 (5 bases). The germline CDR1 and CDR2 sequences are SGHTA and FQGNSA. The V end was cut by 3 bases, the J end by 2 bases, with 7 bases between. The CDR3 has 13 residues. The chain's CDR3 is CASSFRGNYGYTF. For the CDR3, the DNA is TGTGCCAGCAGCTTCCGGGGGAACTATGGCTACACCTTC.

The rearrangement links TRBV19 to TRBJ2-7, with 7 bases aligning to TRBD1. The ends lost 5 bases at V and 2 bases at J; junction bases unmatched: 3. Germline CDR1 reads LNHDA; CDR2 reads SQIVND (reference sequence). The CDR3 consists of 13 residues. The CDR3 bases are TGTGCCAGTAGTTTTGGACAGGCCTACGAGCAGTACTTC. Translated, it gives CASSFGQAYEQYF.

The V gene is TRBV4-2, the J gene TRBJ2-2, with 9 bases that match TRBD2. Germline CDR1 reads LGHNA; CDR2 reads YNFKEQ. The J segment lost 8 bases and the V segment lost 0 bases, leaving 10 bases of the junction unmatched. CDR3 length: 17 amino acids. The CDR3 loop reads CASSQDWTAGGLGELFF. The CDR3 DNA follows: TGTGCCAGCAGCCAAGATTGGACAGCGGGAGGATTGGGGGAGCTGTTTTTT.

This CDR3 is CASSVVPIAGGPGGIQYF. The CDR3 DNA is TGTGCCAGCAGTGTGGTGCCCATAGCGGGAGGGCCCGGGGGCATTCAGTACTTC. V is TRBV6-1 and J is TRBJ2-4, with 11 bases identical to TRBD2. The CDR3 has 18 amino acids. CDR1 and CDR2 from the germline V gene are MNHNS and SASEGT. V was clipped by 4 bases and J by 9 bases; unmatched bases: 17.

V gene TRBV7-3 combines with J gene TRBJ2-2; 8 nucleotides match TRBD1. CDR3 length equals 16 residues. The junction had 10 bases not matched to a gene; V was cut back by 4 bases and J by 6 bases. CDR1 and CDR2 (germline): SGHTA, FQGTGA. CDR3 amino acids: CASSSQNRGMAGELFF. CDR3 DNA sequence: TGTGCCAGCAGCTCCCAAAACAGGGGGATGGCCGGGGAGCTGTTTTTT.

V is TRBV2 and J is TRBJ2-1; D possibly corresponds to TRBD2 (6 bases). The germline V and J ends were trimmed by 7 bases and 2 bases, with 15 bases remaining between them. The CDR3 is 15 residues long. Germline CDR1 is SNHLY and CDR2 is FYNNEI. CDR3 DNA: TGTGCCAGCACCCCGGGTAGCGGCCCCTACAATGAGCAGTTCTTC. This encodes CASTPGSGPYNEQFF.

The CDR3 DNA reads TGTGCCACCGTCCCTGGGACAGGGATTAATCAGCCCCAGCATTTT. It encodes CATVPGTGINQPQHF. The chain recombines TRBV28 with TRBJ1-5; 9 bases fit TRBD1. Unmatched junction bases numbered 11, after V lost 10 bases and J lost 4 bases. The CDR3 spans 15 residues. Germline V gene lookup returns CDR1 MDHEN and CDR2 SYDVKM.

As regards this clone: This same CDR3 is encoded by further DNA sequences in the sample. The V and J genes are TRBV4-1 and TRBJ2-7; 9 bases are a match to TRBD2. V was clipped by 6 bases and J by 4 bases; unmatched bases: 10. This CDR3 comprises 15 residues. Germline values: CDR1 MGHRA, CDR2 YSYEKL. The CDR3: CASRSGAAGGYEQYF. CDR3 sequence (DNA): TGCGCCAGCAGGTCAGGGGCAGCGGGAGGTTACGAGCAGTACTTC.

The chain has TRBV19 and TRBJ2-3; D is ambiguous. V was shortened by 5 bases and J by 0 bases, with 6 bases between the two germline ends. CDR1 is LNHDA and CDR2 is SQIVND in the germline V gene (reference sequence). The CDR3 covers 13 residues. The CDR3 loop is CASSSPSTDTQYF. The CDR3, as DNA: TGTGCCAGTAGTTCCCCTAGCACAGATACGCAGTATTTT. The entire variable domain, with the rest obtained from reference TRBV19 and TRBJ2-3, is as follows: DGGITQSPKYLFRKEGQNVTLSCEQNLNHDAMYWYRQDPGQGLRLIYYSQIVNDFQKGDIAEGYSVSREKKESFPLTVTSAQKNPTAFYLCASSSPSTDTQYFGPGTRLTVL.

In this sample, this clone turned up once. The CDR3 is CAISSPDRADTEAFF. As DNA, the CDR3 is TGTGCCATCAGCTCACCGGACAGGGCGGACACTGAAGCTTTCTTT. V and J are TRBV10-3 and TRBJ1-1; 8 nucleotides align to TRBD1. V was pared by 6 bases and J by 3 bases, with 9 bases of the junction left unmatched. From germline, CDR1 is ENHRY and CDR2 SYGVKD. The CDR3 totals 15 residues.

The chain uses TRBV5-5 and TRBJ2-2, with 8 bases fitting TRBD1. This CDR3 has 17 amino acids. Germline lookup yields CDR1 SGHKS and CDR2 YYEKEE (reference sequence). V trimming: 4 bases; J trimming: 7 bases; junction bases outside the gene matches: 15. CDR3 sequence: CASSPANRQGTSGELFF. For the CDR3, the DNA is TGTGCCAGCAGCCCGGCGAACCGACAGGGGACCAGCGGGGAGCTGTTTTTT.

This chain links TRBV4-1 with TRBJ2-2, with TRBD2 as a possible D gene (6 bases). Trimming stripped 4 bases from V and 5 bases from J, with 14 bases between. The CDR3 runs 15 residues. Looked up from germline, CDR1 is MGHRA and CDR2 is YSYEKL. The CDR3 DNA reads TGCGCCAGCAGCCCGCCCGGGAGTGAAACCGGGGAGCTGTTTTTT. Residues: CASSPPGSETGELFF.